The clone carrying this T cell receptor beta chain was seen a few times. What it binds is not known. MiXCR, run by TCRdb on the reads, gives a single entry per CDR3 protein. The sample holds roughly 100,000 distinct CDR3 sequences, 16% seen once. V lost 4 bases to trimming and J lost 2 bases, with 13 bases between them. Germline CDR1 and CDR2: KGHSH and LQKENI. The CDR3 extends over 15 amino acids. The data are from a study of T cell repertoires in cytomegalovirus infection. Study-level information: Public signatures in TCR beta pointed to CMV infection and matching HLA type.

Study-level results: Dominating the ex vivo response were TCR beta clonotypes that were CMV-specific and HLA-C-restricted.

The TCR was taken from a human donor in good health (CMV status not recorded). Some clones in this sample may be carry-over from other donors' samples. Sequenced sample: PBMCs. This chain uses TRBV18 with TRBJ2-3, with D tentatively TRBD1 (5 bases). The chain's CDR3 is CASSRLTEITDTQYF. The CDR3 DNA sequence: TGTGCCAGCTCACGACTGACAGAAATCACAGATACGCAGTATTTT. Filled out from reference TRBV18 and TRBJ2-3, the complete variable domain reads NAGVMQNPRHLVRRRGQEARLRCSPMKGHSHVYWYRQLPEEGLKFMVYLQKENIIDESGMPKERFSAEFPKEGPSILRIQQVVRGDSAAYFCASSRLTEITDTQYFGPGTRLTVL.